The clone carrying this T cell receptor beta chain was counted ten times or more. Antigen unknown. This entry belongs to a study of T cells in Graves' hyperthyroidism and ophthalmopathy. Study-wide points: A model using 13 V-J features told ophthalmopathy apart from stable hyperthyroidism.

The ends were cut back, 2 bases at V and 4 bases at J, with 2 bases in the middle. The CDR3 runs to 11 residues. CDR1 and CDR2 from the germline V gene are DFQATT and SNEGSKA (reference sequence). Amplification yielded TCR beta CDR3 regions, with RNA transcripts as the source. First-round RT-PCR targeting the TCR CDR3 was performed with the HTBI primer set. TCRdb re-called the multiplex PCR reads through MiXCR, storing one row per CDR3 protein. Of about 640,000 distinct CDR3 sequences listed, roughly 20% are singletons. Sample: blood. The chain carries TRBV20-1 and TRBJ2-2; D is undetermined. This receptor was taken from a man under 40 with Graves' ophthalmopathy. In DNA form, the CDR3 reads TGCAGTGCTAGACGCACCGGGGAGCTGTTTTTT. It specifies CSARRTGELFF.